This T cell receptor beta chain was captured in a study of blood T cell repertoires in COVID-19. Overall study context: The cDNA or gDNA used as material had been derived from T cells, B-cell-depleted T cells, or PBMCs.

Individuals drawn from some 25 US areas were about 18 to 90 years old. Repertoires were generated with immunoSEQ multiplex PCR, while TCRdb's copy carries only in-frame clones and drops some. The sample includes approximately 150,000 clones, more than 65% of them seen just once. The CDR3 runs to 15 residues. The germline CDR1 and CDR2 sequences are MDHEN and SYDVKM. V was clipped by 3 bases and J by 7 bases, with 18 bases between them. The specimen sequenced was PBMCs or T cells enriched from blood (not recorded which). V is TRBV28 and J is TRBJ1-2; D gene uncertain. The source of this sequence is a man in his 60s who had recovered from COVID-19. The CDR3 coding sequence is TGTGCCAGCAGTTTGATGAGGGCTGGGGTACTTGGCTACACCTTC. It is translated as CASSLMRAGVLGYTF.